These 14 T cell receptor beta chains were sequenced from one sample in a study of early T cells in non-severe SARS-CoV-2 infection (dated by TCRdb to the early 2020s). Library generation was performed with 5' RACE. The sample was run on a NextSeq 500. TCRdb reanalyzed the raw reads on its own, using fastp at Q25 for trimming and MiXCR for clone calling, and kept in-frame beta chains. CDR3 protein duplicates are merged, each entry listing the most common genes and DNA. The sample table lists more than 25,000 distinct CDR3 sequences, 4.5% to 5% of them with a count of one. The ten largest clones add up to 5.5% to 7.5% of the sample. The sequenced material came from whole blood. Receptors were obtained from an adult who was a healthcare worker with PCR-confirmed SARS-CoV-2 infection or an uninfected control (not recorded which).

This clonotype appeared many times. V gene TRBV6-2 or TRBV6-3 combines with J gene TRBJ2-7, with D possibly TRBD1 on 5 matching bases. Per germline, CDR1 MNHEY and CDR2 SVGEGT. V lost 5 bases and J 3 bases, leaving 17 bases between the germline ends. There are 15 residues in the CDR3. The CDR3 DNA is TGTGCCAGCAGTCGATTAGGGGTTGTCCTCTACGAGCAGTACTTC. Translated, it gives CASSRLGVVLYEQYF.

In this sample, this clonotype turned up many times. The chain couples TRBV14 to TRBJ2-1; D perhaps matches TRBD2 (6 bases). The CDR3 is made up of 14 amino acids. The germline gives CDR1 SGHDN, CDR2 FVKESK. V was cut by 2 bases and J by 3 bases, with 8 bases left in between. The CDR3 coding sequence is TGTGCCAGCAGCCAATTGCGGGACTACAATGAGCAGTTCTTC. Protein sequence: CASSQLRDYNEQFF. Together with reference TRBV14 and TRBJ2-1, the CDR3 gives the full variable domain: EAGVTQFPSHSVIEKGQTVTLRCDPISGHDNLYWYRRVMGKEIKFLLHFVKESKQDESGMPNNRFLAERTGGTYSTLKVQPAELEDSGVYFCASSQLRDYNEQFFGPGTRLTVL.

There are many counts of this clonotype. The chain joins TRBV18 to TRBJ2-7; D call uncertain. CDR1 KGHSH and CDR2 LQKENI come from the germline V gene. The CDR3 covers 11 residues. V lost 2 bases and J lost 7, with 6 bases in between. The CDR3 region is CASSPKVEQYF. The CDR3 region has the DNA TGTGCCAGCTCACCAAAGGTGGAGCAGTACTTC. Variable domain in full (rest from reference TRBV18 and TRBJ2-7): NAGVMQNPRHLVRRRGQEARLRCSPMKGHSHVYWYRQLPEEGLKFMVYLQKENIIDESGMPKERFSAEFPKEGPSILRIQQVVRGDSAAYFCASSPKVEQYFGPGTRLTVT.

The CDR3 is CASSFNREAFF. The CDR3 bases are TGTGCCAGCAGTTTTAACAGAGAAGCTTTCTTT. V gene TRBV12-3 or TRBV12-4 combines with J gene TRBJ1-1, with no clear D. V was pared by 3 bases and J by 8 bases, with 7 bases between. The CDR3 contains 11 residues.

The table lists this clonotype with a few counts. The gene calls are TRBV5-5 and TRBJ1-1; D is ambiguous. V was clipped by 3 bases and J by 5 bases, with 11 bases between them. The CDR3 totals 13 residues. Germline CDR1 is SGHKS and CDR2 is YYEKEE (reference sequence). The CDR3 DNA reads as TGTGCCAGCAGCTCCGGGGTTCAGACTGAAGCTTTCTTT. Its translation: CASSSGVQTEAFF.

At least ten counts were recorded for this clonotype. The chain joins TRBV5-8 to TRBJ2-3; 8 bases map to TRBD1. Germline V gene lookup returns CDR1 SGHTS and CDR2 YDEGEE. V was pared by 2 bases and J by 5 bases, with 7 bases of the junction left unmatched. The CDR3 runs 15 residues. The CDR3 nucleotides read TGTGCCAGCAGCTTTCGTACAGGGGGTATAGATACGCAGTATTTT. As protein: CASSFRTGGIDTQYF.

For the CDR3, the DNA is TGCGCCAGCAGTGTTCAGGCTATCACAGATACGCAGTATTTT. Protein product: CASSVQAITDTQYF. The chain combines TRBV5-1 with TRBJ2-3; D gene unclear. Germline V gene lookup returns CDR1 SGHRS and CDR2 YFSETQ. The V end was cut by 5 bases, the J end by 2 bases, with 12 bases between. The CDR3 has 14 residues.

V gene TRBV13 combines with J gene TRBJ2-3, with 8 positions matching TRBD1. The CDR3 totals 15 residues. In germline, CDR1 is PRHDT, CDR2 FYEKMQ (reference sequence). V trimming: 5 bases; J trimming: 3 bases; junction bases outside the gene matches: 7. Here the CDR3 DNA reads TGTGCCAGCAGCCTCGGACAGGGTGTGACAGATACGCAGTATTTT. Residues: CASSLGQGVTDTQYF.

This clonotype was detected ten times or more. The chain links TRBV6-1 to TRBJ2-2; D not certain. Trimming removed 2 bases from V and 9 bases from J, with 13 bases in between. Germline V gene lookup returns CDR1 MNHNS and CDR2 SASEGT. The CDR3 has 14 amino acids. In DNA form, the CDR3 reads TGTGCCAGCAGTGAATTGGATCCGCTCAGGGAGCTGTTTTTT. It specifies CASSELDPLRELFF.

This clonotype was observed many times. The chain employs TRBV2 and TRBJ2-5, with 7 positions matching TRBD2. Germline lookup yields CDR1 SNHLY and CDR2 FYNNEI. Trimming removed 8 bases from V and 2 bases from J; junction bases left unmatched: 8. CDR3 length equals 14 residues. The CDR3 bases are TGTGCCAGCGGCGGCGGGAGCAGACAAGAGACCCAGTACTTC. This translates into CASGGGSRQETQYF.

The rearrangement links TRBV11-2 to TRBJ2-4; D is undetermined. Germline V gene sequence: CDR1 SGHAT, CDR2 FQNNGV. Trimming left V 5 bases short and J 9 bases short, with 20 bases between. This CDR3 comprises 15 residues. As DNA, the CDR3 is TGTGCCAGCAGCCCCGGAATGACGAGTGTCGCCATTCAGTACTTC. Encoded protein: CASSPGMTSVAIQYF.

CDR3 sequence (DNA): TGCGCCAGCAGCCGGTACTGGAGACAGGGATTCTCCTACGAGCAGTACTTC. Amino acid sequence: CASSRYWRQGFSYEQYF. The J gene is TRBJ2-7, the V gene TRBV5-1; 7 nucleotides match TRBD1. Germline V gene sequence: CDR1 SGHRS, CDR2 YFSETQ. V shed 4 bases, J shed 0 bases, and the junction held 13 bases outside the gene matches. This CDR3 has 17 amino acids.

This clonotype has a count of ten or more. The chain carries TRBV29-1 and TRBJ2-7; maybe TRBD2 (5 bases). Trimming took off 2 bases at V and 5 bases at J, with 13 bases between the two ends. CDR1 is SQVTM and CDR2 is ANQGSEA in the germline V gene. CDR3 length: 13 amino acids. The CDR3 region has the DNA TGCAGCGTTGAACGAGGTTCGGGGAACGAGCAGTACTTC. As protein: CSVERGSGNEQYF.

In its sample, this clonotype was seen many times. The genes are TRBV6-1 and TRBJ2-2; D call uncertain. V was trimmed by 5 bases and J by 4 bases, leaving 11 bases between them. The CDR3 length is 14 residues. CDR1 and CDR2 from the germline V gene are MNHNS and SASEGT. CDR3 nucleotide sequence: TGTGCCAGCAGTAATGTGGTGGCCACCGGGGAGCTGTTTTTT. It translates to CASSNVVATGELFF.